These 9 T cell receptor beta chains were all obtained from the same sample, sequenced in a study of human T cells and chemical hapten exposure. Time point meaning: patch test 2, 6 weeks after DPC sensitization. Described treatment: therapeutic diphenylcyclopropenone sensitization with weekly scalp DPC. From the RACE reads, TCRdb called clonotypes with MiXCR, one entry per CDR3 protein. The sample includes roughly 140,000 distinct CDR3 sequences, roughly 10% of them seen just once. Specimen: whole blood, collected in connection with sensitization to the hapten diphenylcyclopropenone (DPC). The source of these receptors is a woman between 50 and 59 years old with alopecia areata. Some clones in this sample may be carry-over from other donors' samples.

This clonotype appeared a few times. This sequence joins TRBV12-3 or TRBV12-4 and TRBJ1-1; 8 bases line up with TRBD1. The CDR3 contains 13 residues. V was pared by 3 bases and J by 4 bases, with 1 base of the junction left unmatched. DNA of the CDR3: TGTGCCAGCAGTTTGACAGGGGCCACTGAAGCTTTCTTT. Its protein is CASSLTGATEAFF.

This clonotype showed up many times. The chain employs TRBV24-1 and TRBJ2-3; 7 bases agree with TRBD1. J was trimmed by 9 bases and V by 5 bases; bases with no gene match: 10. CDR1 is KGHDR, CDR2 SFDVKD, per germline. The CDR3 is 14 amino acids. CDR3 protein: CATSGTGESSTQYF. The CDR3 region has the DNA TGTGCCACCAGTGGGACAGGCGAGTCTTCGACGCAGTATTTT.

The V and J genes are TRBV20-1 and TRBJ2-5; D possibly corresponds to TRBD1 (6 bases). Trimming took 6 bases from V and 6 from J, leaving 17 bases between them. The CDR3 covers 13 residues. The germline V gene encodes CDR1 DFQATT and CDR2 SNEGSKA (reference sequence). CDR3 sequence (DNA): TGCAGTGCCTCGAACAGGGAGTTAAAGACCCAGTACTTC. Its translation: CSASNRELKTQYF.

This clonotype was picked up a small number of times. The chain joins TRBV20-1 to TRBJ1-5; 10 nucleotides agree with TRBD1. V was clipped by 6 bases and J by 5 bases; unmatched bases: 4. The germline gives CDR1 DFQATT, CDR2 SNEGSKA (reference sequence). CDR3 length: 13 residues. This CDR3 reads CSAAGQGDQPQHF. In nucleotides, the CDR3 is TGCAGTGCCGCCGGACAGGGGGATCAGCCCCAGCATTTT.

At least ten counts were recorded for this clonotype. The rearrangement joins TRBV6-4 to TRBJ1-4; tentatively, D is TRBD1 (6 bases). Germline assignment: CDR1 MRHNA and CDR2 SNTAGT. The CDR3 is made up of 14 amino acids. Trimming cost V 6 bases and J 10 bases, with 18 bases left between them. DNA for the CDR3: TGTGCCAGCAGACAGACAGGCTCATCCGGAAAACTGTTTTTT. The encoded protein is CASRQTGSSGKLFF.

This clonotype was seen more than once but under ten times. V gene TRBV20-1 combines with J gene TRBJ2-3; 9 positions match TRBD1. V lost 2 bases, J lost 2 bases, and 11 bases stayed unmatched. The CDR3 has 17 residues. Germline CDR1 and CDR2: DFQATT and SNEGSKA (reference sequence). The DNA of the CDR3 is TGCAGTGCTAGACCCCCCCGGGGACAGGGCCTCACAGATACGCAGTATTTT. Amino acid sequence: CSARPPRGQGLTDTQYF.

The chain recombines TRBV14 with TRBJ2-7, with D tentatively TRBD2 (5 bases). The CDR3 is 17 amino acids. Looked up from germline, CDR1 is SGHDN and CDR2 is FVKESK. Trimming took off 4 bases at V and 5 bases at J, with 24 bases between the two ends. The CDR3 loop is CASSRPDRDLGGHEQYF. Written as DNA, the CDR3 is TGTGCCAGCAGCCGTCCTGACCGGGATCTCGGAGGTCACGAGCAGTACTTC. Full variable domain (missing parts from reference TRBV14 and TRBJ2-7): EAGVTQFPSHSVIEKGQTVTLRCDPISGHDNLYWYRRVMGKEIKFLLHFVKESKQDESGMPNNRFLAERTGGTYSTLKVQPAELEDSGVYFCASSRPDRDLGGHEQYFGPGTRLTVT.

This clonotype was seen only a few times. This chain uses TRBV29-1 with TRBJ2-1; 13 bases align to TRBD2. The J segment lost 0 bases and the V segment lost 6 bases, leaving 8 bases of the junction unmatched. Germline-derived CDR1 and CDR2 are SQVTM and ANQGSEA. This CDR3 region has 17 residues. The DNA of the CDR3 is TGCAGCGTGACACCCGGGACTAGCGGGACCTCCTACAATGAGCAGTTCTTC. Amino acid sequence: CSVTPGTSGTSYNEQFF.

This clonotype was found many times. The chain is built from TRBV3-1 and TRBJ2-1; tentatively, D is TRBD2 (6 bases). Germline CDR1 is LGHDT and CDR2 is YNNKEL (reference sequence). There are 13 residues in the CDR3. Trimming pared 2 bases from V and 8 bases from J, leaving 10 bases between. In DNA form, the CDR3 reads TGTGCCAGCAGCCAAACTAGCTTCGATGAGCAGTTCTTC. Protein product: CASSQTSFDEQFF.